The present TCR beta chain was sequenced within a study of STAT5B mutations in CD4+ large granular lymphocyte leukemia. Across the study: The CDR3 'QG' motif was associated with a particular HLA allele among healthy donors.

The study, taken as a whole, reports: Without putative leukemic clones, patient CD4-sorted repertoires remained more clonal than healthy CD4+ repertoires. Data were not HLA-matched across samples.

As regards this clone: The antigen remains undetermined.

Profiled with immunoSEQ multiplex PCR; TCRdb holds only in-frame clones, not every one. In the table there are around 23,000 clones, 82% of which are singletons. The sequence was collected from a human donor in good health. The material sequenced was CD4+ T cells from blood buffy coats.

CDR3 nucleotides: TGTGCCAGCAGCTTAAGCGTCAGGGAGTACTATGAGCAGTTCTTC. This sequence encodes CASSLSVREYYEQFF. The gene calls are TRBV5-5 and TRBJ2-1; D is tentatively TRBD1 or TRBD2 (5 bases each). Germline V gene sequence: CDR1 SGHKS, CDR2 YYEKEE (reference sequence). This CDR3 is 15 amino acids long. V was clipped by 2 bases and J by 8 bases, with 17 bases between them. Looking up the rest from reference TRBV5-5 and TRBJ2-1 gives the full variable domain: DAGVTQSPTHLIKTRGQQVTLRCSPISGHKSVSWYQQVLGQGPQFIFQYYEKEERGRGNFPDRFSARQFPNYSSELNVNALLLGDSALYLCASSLSVREYYEQFFGPGTRLTVL.